The source of this T cell receptor (beta chain) is a study of blood T cell repertoires in COVID-19 (TCRdb year 2020). Study-wide context: Samples from collaborators originated in the United States, Italy and Spain and spanned both the acute and convalescent phases of COVID-19. The material from the prospective study consisted of cDNA or gDNA derived from T cells, B-cell-depleted T cells, or PBMCs. The dataset comprised deeply sampled blood TCRbeta repertoires from subjects exposed to, actively infected with, or recovered from COVID-19. A freely available public database, intended as a resource for researchers studying the immune response to SARS-CoV-2, is where the repertoires were released. Samples were obtained from the ongoing ImmuneRACE study (first 160 participants) and from about 1,300 subjects provided by 6 global collaborators. Sample metadata almost always included a de-identified subject ID, COVID-19 status, age in years and sex. HLA class I and class II types, where available, came from metadata supplied by the sample provider rather than from assay-based typing.

TCRbeta CDR3 regions were amplified from genomic DNA using the immunoSEQ Assay, a bias-controlled multiplex PCR. From the authors' description of their analysis: Within the assay, amplification of reference gene primers was used to estimate how many nucleated cells each sample contained. To quantify the absolute abundance of each unique TCRbeta CDR3 rearrangement, sequence reads were collapsed and filtered. For each sample, productive Simpson clonality was calculated as the square root of Simpson's diversity index across productive rearrangements. Sourced from immuneACCESS, this table was stored by TCRdb with only in-frame sequences that have V and J called. A share of the clones is absent; for the studies checked, an unresolved V gene accounts for under half, and the remainder has no known explanation. The DNA was the basis for D and trimming; V, J and clone size are from that table. The sample table holds fewer than 250,000 clones, of which over 70% were seen once. The top ten hold around 3.8% of the sample.

The paper's findings and limits, for the study overall: How much clinical and demographic metadata was included differed by source and by participant, and the metadata was provided uncurated.

Participants in the prospective study were enrolled through a virtual design, were aged about 18 to 90 years, and lived in roughly 24 United States geographic areas. In the prospective study, participants were assigned to cohorts based on the clinical history participants reported in a screening survey and a study questionnaire. A participant counted as exposed if, within 2 weeks of entering the study, that participant had been in contact with someone who had a PCR-confirmed or clinician-diagnosed COVID-19 case. In the prospective study, whole blood, serum and a nasopharyngeal or oropharyngeal swab were collected from each participant by mobile phlebotomists. Prospective study participants could optionally give additional blood draws and questionnaires over an approximately 2-month period. Before DNA extraction, prospective study blood samples were shipped either frozen or at room temperature.

CDR1 and CDR2, per the germline V gene, are SGDLS and YYNGEE. V lost 0 bases and J lost 8 bases; the stretch between them is 14 bases long. The CDR3, cysteine through phenylalanine, is 14 amino acids long. Kept here is only the CDR3 DNA, which spans 42 bases and is read in frame from base 1. Remarks on this clone: What this receptor recognizes is not known. Per-nucleotide qualities are absent, and no much larger clonotype sits a single base away.

Sequenced sample: PBMCs or T cells enriched from blood (not recorded which). The chain is encoded by TRBV9 joined to TRBJ2-5, and possibly TRBD2, on 5 matching bases. This clonotype originated in a woman in her twenties or thirties who had been exposed to COVID-19. The DNA sequence is as follows: TGTGCCAGCAGCGTAGCGACTACCCCGTATACCCAGTACTTC. Translated, this is CASSVATTPYTQYF.